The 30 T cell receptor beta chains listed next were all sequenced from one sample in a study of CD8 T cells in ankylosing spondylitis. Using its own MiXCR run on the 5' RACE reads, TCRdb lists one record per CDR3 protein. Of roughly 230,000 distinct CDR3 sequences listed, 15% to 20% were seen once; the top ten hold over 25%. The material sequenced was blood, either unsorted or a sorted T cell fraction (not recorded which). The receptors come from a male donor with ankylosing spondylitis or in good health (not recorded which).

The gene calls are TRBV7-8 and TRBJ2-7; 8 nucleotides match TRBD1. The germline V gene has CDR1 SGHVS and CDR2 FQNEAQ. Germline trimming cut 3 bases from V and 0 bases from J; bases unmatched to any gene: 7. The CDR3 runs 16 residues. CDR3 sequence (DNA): TGTGCCAGCAGCTTTCCCCCCGGGACAGGCTCCTACGAGCAGTACTTC. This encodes CASSFPPGTGSYEQYF.

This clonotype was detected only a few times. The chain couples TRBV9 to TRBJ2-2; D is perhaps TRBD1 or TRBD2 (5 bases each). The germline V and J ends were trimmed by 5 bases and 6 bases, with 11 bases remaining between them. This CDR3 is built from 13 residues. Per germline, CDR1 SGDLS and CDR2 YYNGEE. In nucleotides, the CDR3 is TGTGCCAGCAGAAGGGACGTCCCCGGGGAGCTGTTTTTT. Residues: CASRRDVPGELFF.

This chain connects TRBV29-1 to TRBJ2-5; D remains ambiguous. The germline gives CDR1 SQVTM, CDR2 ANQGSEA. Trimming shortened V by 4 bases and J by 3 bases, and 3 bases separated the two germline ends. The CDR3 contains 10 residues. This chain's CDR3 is CSVVKETQYF. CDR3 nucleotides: TGCAGCGTTGTTAAAGAGACCCAGTACTTC. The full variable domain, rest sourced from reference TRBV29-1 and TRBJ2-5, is SAVISQKPSRDICQRGTSLTIQCQVDSQVTMMFWYRQQPGQSLTLIATANQGSEATYESGFVIDKFPISRPNLTFSTLTVSNMSPEDSSIYLCSVVKETQYFGPGTRLLVL.

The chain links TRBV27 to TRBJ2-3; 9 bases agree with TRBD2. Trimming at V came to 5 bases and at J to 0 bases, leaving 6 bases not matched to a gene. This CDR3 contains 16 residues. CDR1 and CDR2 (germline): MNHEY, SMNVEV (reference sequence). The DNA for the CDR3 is TGTGCCAGCAGTCCTAGCGGGATACCCAGCACAGATACGCAGTATTTT. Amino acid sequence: CASSPSGIPSTDTQYF.

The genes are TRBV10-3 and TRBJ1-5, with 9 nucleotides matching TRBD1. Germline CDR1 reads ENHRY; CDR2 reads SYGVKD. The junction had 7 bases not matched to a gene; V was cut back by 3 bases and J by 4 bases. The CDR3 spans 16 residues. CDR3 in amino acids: CAISDRGGQGNQPQHF. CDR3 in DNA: TGTGCCATCAGTGATAGGGGGGGACAGGGTAATCAGCCCCAGCATTTT.

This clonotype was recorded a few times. The CDR3 region is CSAIVGGELFF. The CDR3 nucleotides read TGCAGCGCCATAGTGGGGGGGGAGCTGTTTTTT. The V and J genes are TRBV29-1 and TRBJ2-2; D remains unclear. V was pared by 7 bases and J by 8 bases, with 11 bases between. The CDR3 is 11 residues long. Germline CDR1 and CDR2: SQVTM and ANQGSEA.

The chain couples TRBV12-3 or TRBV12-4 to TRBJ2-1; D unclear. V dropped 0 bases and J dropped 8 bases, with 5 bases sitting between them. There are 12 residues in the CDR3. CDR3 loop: CASSLAWDEQFF. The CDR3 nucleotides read TGTGCCAGCAGTTTAGCTTGGGATGAGCAGTTCTTC.

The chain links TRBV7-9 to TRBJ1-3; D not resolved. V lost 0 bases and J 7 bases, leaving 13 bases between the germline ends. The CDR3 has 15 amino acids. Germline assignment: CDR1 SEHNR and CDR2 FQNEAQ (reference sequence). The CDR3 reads CASSLATSGENTIYF. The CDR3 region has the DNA TGTGCCAGCAGCTTAGCTACGTCCGGAGAGAACACCATATATTTT.

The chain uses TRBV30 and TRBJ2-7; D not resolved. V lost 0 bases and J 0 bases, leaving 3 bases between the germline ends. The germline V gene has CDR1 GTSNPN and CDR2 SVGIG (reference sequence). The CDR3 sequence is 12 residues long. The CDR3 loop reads CAWSVSSYEQYF. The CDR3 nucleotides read TGTGCCTGGAGTGTCAGCTCCTACGAGCAGTACTTC.

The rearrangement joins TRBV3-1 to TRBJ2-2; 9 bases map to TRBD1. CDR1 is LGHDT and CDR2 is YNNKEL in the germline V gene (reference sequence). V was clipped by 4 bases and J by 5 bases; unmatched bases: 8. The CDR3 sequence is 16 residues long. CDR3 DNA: TGTGCCAGCAGCCTTAACAGGGGGCGAGATACCGGGGAGCTGTTTTTT. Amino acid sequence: CASSLNRGRDTGELFF. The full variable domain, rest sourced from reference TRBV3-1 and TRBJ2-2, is DTAVSQTPKYLVTQMGNDKSIKCEQNLGHDTMYWYKQDSKKFLKIMFSYNNKELIINETVPNRFSPKSPDKAHLNLHINSLELGDSAVYFCASSLNRGRDTGELFFGEGSRLTVL.

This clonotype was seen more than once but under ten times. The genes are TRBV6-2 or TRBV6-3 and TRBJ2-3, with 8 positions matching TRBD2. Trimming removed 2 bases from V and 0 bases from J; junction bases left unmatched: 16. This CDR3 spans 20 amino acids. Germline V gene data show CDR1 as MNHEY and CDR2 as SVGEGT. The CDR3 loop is CASSYHSGTQALASTDTQYF. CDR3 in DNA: TGTGCCAGCAGTTACCATAGCGGGACCCAAGCCTTAGCTAGCACAGATACGCAGTATTTT.

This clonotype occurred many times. CDR3 in amino acids: CASSQIVPGGREQYF. CDR3 sequence (DNA): TGCGCCAGCAGTCAAATCGTGCCAGGGGGCCGCGAGCAGTACTTC. The chain combines TRBV23-1 with TRBJ2-7, with 8 bases lining up with TRBD1. TRBV23-1 is flagged as an ORF with uncertain function. V shed 2 bases and J 6 bases; nucleotides not matched to a gene: 9. The CDR3 is 15 amino acids.

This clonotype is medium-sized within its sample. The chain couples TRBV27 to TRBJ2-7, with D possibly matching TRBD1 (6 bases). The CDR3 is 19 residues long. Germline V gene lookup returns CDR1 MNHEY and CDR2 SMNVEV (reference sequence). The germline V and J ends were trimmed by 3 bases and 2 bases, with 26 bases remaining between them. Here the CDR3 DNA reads TGTGCCAGCAGTTTCTCCCCCCTCGGTATAGGACAGAGGCCCTACGAGCAGTACTTC. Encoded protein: CASSFSPLGIGQRPYEQYF.

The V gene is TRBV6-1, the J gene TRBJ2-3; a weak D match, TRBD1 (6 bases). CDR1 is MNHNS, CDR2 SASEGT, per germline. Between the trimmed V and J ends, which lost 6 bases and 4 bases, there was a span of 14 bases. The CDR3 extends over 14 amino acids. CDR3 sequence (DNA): TGTGCCAGCAGCCGGACAGCAGGGTCAGATACGCAGTATTTT. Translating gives CASSRTAGSDTQYF.

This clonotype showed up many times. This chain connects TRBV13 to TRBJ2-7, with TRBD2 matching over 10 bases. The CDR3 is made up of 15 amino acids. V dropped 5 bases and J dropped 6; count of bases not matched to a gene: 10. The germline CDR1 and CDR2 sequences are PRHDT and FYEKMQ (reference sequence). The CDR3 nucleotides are TGTGCCAGCAGCCCAGGAGCGGGAGGGCCCGTCGAGCAGTACTTC. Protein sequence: CASSPGAGGPVEQYF. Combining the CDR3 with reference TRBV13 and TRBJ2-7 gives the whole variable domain AAGVIQSPRHLIKEKRETATLKCYPIPRHDTVYWYQQGPGQDPQFLISFYEKMQSDKGSIPDRFSAQQFSDYHSELNMSSLELGDSALYFCASSPGAGGPVEQYFGPGTRLTVT.

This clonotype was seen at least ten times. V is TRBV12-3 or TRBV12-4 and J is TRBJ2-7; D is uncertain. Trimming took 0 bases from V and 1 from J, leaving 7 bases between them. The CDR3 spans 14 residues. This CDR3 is CASSLAGPSYEQYF. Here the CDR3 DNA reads TGTGCCAGCAGTTTAGCTGGACCATCCTACGAGCAGTACTTC.

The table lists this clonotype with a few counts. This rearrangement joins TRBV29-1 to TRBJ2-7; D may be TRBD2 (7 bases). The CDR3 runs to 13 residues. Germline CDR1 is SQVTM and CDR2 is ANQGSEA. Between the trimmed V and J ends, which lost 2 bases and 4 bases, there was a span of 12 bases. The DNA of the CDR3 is TGCAGCGTTGAATCGGGGGGCGATTACGAGCAGTACTTC. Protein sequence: CSVESGGDYEQYF.

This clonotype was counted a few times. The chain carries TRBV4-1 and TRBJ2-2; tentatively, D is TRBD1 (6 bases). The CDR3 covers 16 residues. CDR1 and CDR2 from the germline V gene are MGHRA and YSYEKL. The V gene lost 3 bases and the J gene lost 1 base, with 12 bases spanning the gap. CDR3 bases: TGCGCCAGCAGCCAGTACCGGGACATGAACACCGGGGAGCTGTTTTTT. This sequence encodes CASSQYRDMNTGELFF.

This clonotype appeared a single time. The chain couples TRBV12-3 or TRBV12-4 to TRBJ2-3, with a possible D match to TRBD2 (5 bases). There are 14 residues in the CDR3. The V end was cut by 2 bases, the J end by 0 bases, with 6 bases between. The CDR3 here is CASSLIASTDTQYF. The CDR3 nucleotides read TGTGCCAGCAGTTTAATAGCGAGCACAGATACGCAGTATTTT.

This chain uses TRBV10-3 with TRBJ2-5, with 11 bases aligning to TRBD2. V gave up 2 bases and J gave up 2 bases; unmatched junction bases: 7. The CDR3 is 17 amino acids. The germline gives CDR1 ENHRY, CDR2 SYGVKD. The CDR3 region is CAISEPGGLAEQETQYF. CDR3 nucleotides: TGTGCCATCAGTGAGCCGGGGGGACTAGCGGAGCAAGAGACCCAGTACTTC.

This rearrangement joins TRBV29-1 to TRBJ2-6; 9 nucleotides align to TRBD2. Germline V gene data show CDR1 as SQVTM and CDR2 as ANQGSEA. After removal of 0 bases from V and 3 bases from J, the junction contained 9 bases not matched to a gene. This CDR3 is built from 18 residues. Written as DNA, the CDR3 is TGCAGCGTTGAAGATCCGTGGGCGGGAGGGCATGGGGCCAACGTCCTGACTTTC. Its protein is CSVEDPWAGGHGANVLTF.

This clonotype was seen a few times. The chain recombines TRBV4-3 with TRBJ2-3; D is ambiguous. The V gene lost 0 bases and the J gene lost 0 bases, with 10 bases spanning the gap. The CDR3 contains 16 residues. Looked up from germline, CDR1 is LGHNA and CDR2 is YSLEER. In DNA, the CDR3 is TGCGCCAGCAGCCAAGATCGGCGTATAAGCACAGATACGCAGTATTTT. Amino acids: CASSQDRRISTDTQYF.

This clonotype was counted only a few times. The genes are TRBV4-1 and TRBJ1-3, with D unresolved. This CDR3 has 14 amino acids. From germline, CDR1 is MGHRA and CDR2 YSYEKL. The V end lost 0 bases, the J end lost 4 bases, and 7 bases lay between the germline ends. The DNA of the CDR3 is TGCGCCAGCAGCCAAGAACTCGTAGGAAACACCATATATTTT. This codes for CASSQELVGNTIYF.

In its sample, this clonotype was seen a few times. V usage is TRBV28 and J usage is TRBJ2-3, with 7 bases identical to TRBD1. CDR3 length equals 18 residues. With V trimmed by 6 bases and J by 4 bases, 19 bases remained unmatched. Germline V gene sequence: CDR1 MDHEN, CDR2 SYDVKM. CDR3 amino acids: CASRFPPRVGQGADTQYF. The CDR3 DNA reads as TGTGCCAGCAGGTTCCCACCCCGAGTGGGTCAGGGGGCAGATACGCAGTATTTT.

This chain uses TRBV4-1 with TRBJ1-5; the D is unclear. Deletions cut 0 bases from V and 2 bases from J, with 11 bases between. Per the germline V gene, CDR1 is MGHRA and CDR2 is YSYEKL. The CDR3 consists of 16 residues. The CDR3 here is CASSQEGSSGNQPQHF. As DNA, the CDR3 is TGCGCCAGCAGCCAAGAGGGGTCTAGTGGCAATCAGCCCCAGCATTTT.

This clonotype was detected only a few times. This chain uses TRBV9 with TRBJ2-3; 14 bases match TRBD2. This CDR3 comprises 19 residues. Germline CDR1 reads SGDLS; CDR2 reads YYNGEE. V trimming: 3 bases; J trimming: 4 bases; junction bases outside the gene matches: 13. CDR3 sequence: CASSDPLGTSGRSPDTQYF. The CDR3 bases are TGTGCCAGCAGCGACCCTCTCGGGACTAGCGGGAGATCCCCAGATACGCAGTATTTT. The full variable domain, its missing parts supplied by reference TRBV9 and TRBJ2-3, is DSGVTQTPKHLITATGQRVTLRCSPRSGDLSVYWYQQSLDQGLQFLIQYYNGEERAKGNILERFSAQQFPDLHSELNLSSLELGDSALYFCASSDPLGTSGRSPDTQYFGPGTRLTVL.

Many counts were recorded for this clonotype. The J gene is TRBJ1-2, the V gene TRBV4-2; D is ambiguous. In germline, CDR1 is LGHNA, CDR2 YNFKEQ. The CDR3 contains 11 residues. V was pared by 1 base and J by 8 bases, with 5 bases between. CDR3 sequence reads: CASSQVGGYTF. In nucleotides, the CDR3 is TGTGCCAGCAGCCAAGTCGGGGGCTACACCTTC.

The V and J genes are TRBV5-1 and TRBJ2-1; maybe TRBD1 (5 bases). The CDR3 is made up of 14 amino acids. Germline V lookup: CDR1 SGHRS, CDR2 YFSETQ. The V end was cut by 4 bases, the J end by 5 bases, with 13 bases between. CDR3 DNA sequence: TGCGCCAGCAGCCCGACCGACAGTAACAATGAGCAGTTCTTC. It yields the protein CASSPTDSNNEQFF. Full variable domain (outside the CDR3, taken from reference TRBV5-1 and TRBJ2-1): KAGVTQTPRYLIKTRGQQVTLSCSPISGHRSVSWYQQTPGQGLQFLFEYFSETQRNKGNFPGRFSGRQFSNSRSEMNVSTLELGDSALYLCASSPTDSNNEQFFGPGTRLTVL.

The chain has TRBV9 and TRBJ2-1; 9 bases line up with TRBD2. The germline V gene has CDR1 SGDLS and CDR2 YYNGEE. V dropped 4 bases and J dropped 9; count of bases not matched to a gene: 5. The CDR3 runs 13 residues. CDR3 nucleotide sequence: TGTGCCAGCAGCCCACCTAGCGGGGCTGAGCAGTTCTTC. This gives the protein CASSPPSGAEQFF.

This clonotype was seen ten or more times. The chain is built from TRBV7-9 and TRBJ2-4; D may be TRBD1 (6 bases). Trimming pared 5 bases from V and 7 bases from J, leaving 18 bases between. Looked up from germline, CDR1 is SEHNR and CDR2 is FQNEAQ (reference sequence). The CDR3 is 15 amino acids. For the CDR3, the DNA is TGTGCCAGCAGCCCGCAGACAGGCATGTTGAACATTCAGTACTTC. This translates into CASSPQTGMLNIQYF.